This is a list of T cell receptor beta chains from one sample in a study of T cells in Graves' hyperthyroidism and ophthalmopathy. TCRdb used MiXCR to reprocess the multiplex PCR reads, holding one entry per CDR3 protein. The top ten hold approximately 54% of the sample, which has 350,000 or so distinct CDR3 sequences, approximately 18% seen once. Sequenced: blood. The receptors were sampled from a woman between 50 and 59 years old with Graves' hyperthyroidism. Both conserved end residues are part of each CDR3. Each record gives: J gene, V gene, clone size, D gene, CDR3 DNA, CDR3 protein. D genes are given only for firm matches. Not all rows give a size; the values are once, few, many and, for expanded clones, a class.

TRBJ2-5	TRBV18	many	TRBD2	TGTGCCAGCTCACCGACTAGCGGACAAGAGACCCAGTACTTC	CASSPTSGQETQYF
TRBJ2-7	TRBV4-2	.	.	TGTGCCAGCAGCCAGGCTCTGGCGGGGAGTGTACCCTACGAGCAGTACTTC	CASSQALAGSVPYEQYF
TRBJ2-7	TRBV4-1	few	.	TGCGCCAGCAGCCAGGCTAACTCCTACGAGCAGTACTTC	CASSQANSYEQYF
TRBJ1-2	TRBV29-1	many	.	TGCAGCGTTGATGGTTCAGGGAATGGCTACACCTTC	CSVDGSGNGYTF
TRBJ2-1	TRBV20-1	few	TRBD2	TGCAGTGCTAGAGAACGCCCGACTAGCCCCTACAATGAGCAGTTCTTC	CSARERPTSPYNEQFF
TRBJ1-4	TRBV5-5	few	.	TGTGCCAGCAGCGCCGACCCGACTAATGAAAAACTGTTTTTT	CASSADPTNEKLFF
TRBJ2-7	TRBV28	.	TRBD1	TGTGCCAGTGGGAGAGGGGGCGCCTCCTACGAGCAGTACTTC	CASGRGGASYEQYF
TRBJ1-1	TRBV20-1	.	.	TGCAGTGCTAGAGATGGGGCTTCAAACACTGAAGCTTTCTTT	CSARDGASNTEAFF
TRBJ2-2	TRBV5-8	few	.	TGTGCCAGCAGCTTGGCCAATATTCGGACAGCCTACACCGGGGAGCTGTTTTTT	CASSLANIRTAYTGELFF
TRBJ2-3	TRBV12-3/TRBV12-4	many	.	TGTGCCAGCAGTTTATACCTAGCAAGGGAGTCAGATACGCAGTATTTT	CASSLYLARESDTQYF
TRBJ2-2	TRBV30	.	.	TGTGCCTGGAGTAGAAAGGGTGGCACCGGGGAGCTGTTTTTT	CAWSRKGGTGELFF
TRBJ2-1	TRBV7-3	many	TRBD2	TGTGCCAGCAGCTTAATAGGTAGCGGGAGCTCCTACAATGAGCAGTTCTTC	CASSLIGSGSSYNEQFF
TRBJ2-3	TRBV29-1	many	TRBD1	TGCAGCGTTGTGACAGACAGGGGACTCCACAGGGTGAACACAGATACGCAGTATTTT	CSVVTDRGLHRVNTDTQYF
TRBJ2-5	TRBV13	many	TRBD2	TGTGCCAGCAGCCTACTAGCGGGGCCCCAAGAGACCCAGTACTTC	CASSLLAGPQETQYF
TRBJ2-6	TRBV7-3	once	TRBD1	TGTGCCAGCAGCTGGGCCCGGGACAGCTACTCTGGGGCCAACGCCCTGACTTTC	CASSWARDSYSGANALTF
TRBJ2-7	TRBV5-4	many	TRBD2	TGTGCCAGCAGCGGGGGGGTTAGCGGGAGGAACGAGCAGTACTTC	CASSGGVSGRNEQYF
TRBJ2-3	TRBV27	.	TRBD2	TGTGCCAGCAGTTTACTAGCGGGAGGGGGAGATACGCAGTATTTT	CASSLLAGGGDTQYF
TRBJ1-6	TRBV7-6	few	.	TGTGCCAGCAGCCCACCGGGAGGTTCACCCCTCCACTTT	CASSPPGGSPLHF
TRBJ1-2	TRBV6-1	many	.	TGTGCCAGCAGTTTGAGGACAGACTATGGCTACACCTTC	CASSLRTDYGYTF
TRBJ2-2	TRBV10-3	many	TRBD1	TGTGCCATCAGACCAGGGACAGGGGCTGCGAACACCGGGGAGCTGTTTTTT	CAIRPGTGAANTGELFF
TRBJ2-3	TRBV18	few	.	TGTGCCAGCTCACCCTCGCTAAGCCTGAGCACAGATACGCAGTATTTT	CASSPSLSLSTDTQYF
TRBJ2-2	TRBV28	few	.	TGTGCCAGCGGGTCGACCCCCCGAGAGCTGTTTTTT	CASGSTPRELFF
TRBJ2-1	TRBV6-2/TRBV6-3	.	TRBD2	TGTGCCAGCAGTTACTCGAGGGGACTAGCGGGACTCACGATGGATGAGCAGTTCTTC	CASSYSRGLAGLTMDEQFF
TRBJ1-2	TRBV29-1	few	TRBD1	TGCAGCGTGGAGACAGGGGTGCGCGGCTACACCTTC	CSVETGVRGYTF
TRBJ2-1	TRBV9	few	TRBD1	TGTGCCAGCAGCGGACCCGGGACAGGGTTGCACAATGAGCAGTTCTTC	CASSGPGTGLHNEQFF
TRBJ1-1	TRBV29-1	few	.	TGCAGCGTTCTGCCTGAAGCTTTCTTT	CSVLPEAFF
TRBJ2-7	TRBV28	many	.	TGTGCCAGCAGTTTTTCAGGGGAAGCCGAGCAGTACTTC	CASSFSGEAEQYF
TRBJ1-2	TRBV30	few	.	TGTGCCTGGAGCCACCCAGGAGGACCTAACTATGGCTACACCTTC	CAWSHPGGPNYGYTF
TRBJ1-3	TRBV7-8	.	TRBD1	TGTGCCAGCAGCTACTTTTTCCCCGGGACAGCCTCTGGAAACACCATATATTTT	CASSYFFPGTASGNTIYF
TRBJ1-5	TRBV13	many	.	TGTGCCAGCAGCCAAAACCAAGCCCAGCCCCAGCATTTT	CASSQNQAQPQHF
TRBJ1-6	TRBV7-2	few	TRBD1	TGTGCCAGCAGCTTAGCGCCTACAGGGGGCGCAGGGTCACCCCTCCACTTT	CASSLAPTGGAGSPLHF
TRBJ2-7	TRBV12-3/TRBV12-4	many	.	TGTGCCAGCAGTTTGACCCCCTCGGAGACCTACGAGCAGTACTTC	CASSLTPSETYEQYF
TRBJ1-2	TRBV30	.	TRBD1	TGTGCCTGGAGCCTTGGCTCTGGGACAGGGAGGGACTATGGCTACACCTTC	CAWSLGSGTGRDYGYTF
TRBJ2-7	TRBV7-2	.	TRBD2	TGTGCCAGCAGCTTAGGGGGACTAGCGGGAGTGGGCGAGCAGTACTTC	CASSLGGLAGVGEQYF
TRBJ2-3	TRBV12-3/TRBV12-4	few	TRBD1	TGTGCCAGCAGGACAGGGATGTTGGGCACAGATACGCAGTATTTT	CASRTGMLGTDTQYF
TRBJ2-1	TRBV24-1	many	.	TGTGCCACCAGTGATTCTTGGTCGAAAGACTACAATGAGCAGTTCTTC	CATSDSWSKDYNEQFF
TRBJ1-1	TRBV5-5	few	.	TGCGCCAGCAGCCAGCCGACATGGGGGGTGGAGGCTGAAGCTTTCTTT	CASSQPTWGVEAEAFF
TRBJ1-1	TRBV6-5	few	TRBD1	TGTGCCAGCAGTTACCCACAGGGGGCGGACACTGAAGCTTTCTTT	CASSYPQGADTEAFF
TRBJ2-1	TRBV5-1	many	TRBD1	TGCGCCAGCAGAGGAACGACAGGGAAGCACAATGAGCAGTTCTTC	CASRGTTGKHNEQFF
TRBJ2-3	TRBV6-5	few	TRBD1	TGTGCCAGCAGTTACAAGACAGGGCCCACTAGCACAGATACGCAGTATTTT	CASSYKTGPTSTDTQYF
TRBJ2-5	TRBV10-3	few	TRBD2	TGTGCCATCAGTGACCCAGCCTCTAGCGGGGGGACCGTAGGTGGGGAGACCCAGTACTTC	CAISDPASSGGTVGGETQYF
TRBJ2-2	TRBV5-1	.	.	TGCGCCAGCAGCCAAGAGAACACCGGGGAGCTGTTTTTT	CASSQENTGELFF
TRBJ2-1	TRBV7-9	.	TRBD1	TGTGCCAGCAGCAACCGACAGGGCCGAAATGAGCAGTTCTTC	CASSNRQGRNEQFF
TRBJ2-1	TRBV12-3/TRBV12-4	.	.	TGTGCCAGCAGTATAGGACAGGAGCAGTTCTTC	CASSIGQEQFF
TRBJ2-7	TRBV5-1	many	TRBD2	TGCGCCAGCAGCCGCCGGACTAGCGATTCCTACGAGCAGTACTTC	CASSRRTSDSYEQYF
TRBJ2-3	TRBV12-3/TRBV12-4	.	.	TGTGTCAGCAGTCCGAGGGGAATGTCAGATACGCAGTATTTT	CVSSPRGMSDTQYF
TRBJ1-1	TRBV28	many	.	TGTGCCAGCAGTTTATCCAGGAGCACTGAAGCTTTCTTT	CASSLSRSTEAFF
TRBJ1-4	TRBV7-9	few	.	TGTGCCAGCAGCGCCGGACAGCTTCTCCCAACTAATGAAAAACTGTTTTTT	CASSAGQLLPTNEKLFF
TRBJ2-5	TRBV2	.	.	TGTGCCAGCAGTGCTCAACTACTAGGAGAGACCCAGTACTTC	CASSAQLLGETQYF